The rows below give T cell receptor beta chains drawn from one sample of a study of T cell responses to AZD1222 COVID-19 vaccine. Some clones are missing from TCRdb's copy, which holds only in-frame ones; the method was immunoSEQ multiplex PCR. This sample has 100,000 to 130,000 clones, with about 85% found just once. The sample here was peripheral blood, taken 28 days after the second AZD1222 dose. The receptors were gathered from an adult who received the AZD1222 COVID-19 vaccine. CDR3s include the opening cysteine and the closing phenylalanine or tryptophan. D genes are given only for firm matches.

d_gene	v_gene	j_gene	CDR3aa	CDR3nt
-	TRBV15	TRBJ1-1	CATRLGSNTEAFF	TGTGCCACCAGGTTGGGCTCCAACACTGAAGCTTTCTTT
-	TRBV7-9	TRBJ2-7	CASSSGHGYEQYF	TGTGCCAGCAGCTCCGGACACGGCTACGAGCAGTACTTC
-	TRBV28	TRBJ1-3	CASSSTALGNTIYF	TGTGCCAGCAGTTCGACAGCACTCGGAAACACCATATATTTT
-	TRBV12-3/TRBV12-4	TRBJ1-1	CASSFQNTEAFF	TGTGCCAGCAGTTTCCAGAACACTGAAGCTTTCTTT
-	TRBV4-1	TRBJ2-1	CASSQGVANEQFF	TGCGCCAGCAGCCAAGGGGTGGCGAATGAGCAGTTCTTC
-	TRBV4-1	TRBJ2-1	CASEQGGMYNEQFF	TGCGCCAGCGAGCAGGGGGGGATGTACAATGAGCAGTTCTTC
TRBD1	TRBV6-5	TRBJ1-6	CASSLGQGYSPLHF	TGTGCCAGCAGTTTGGGACAGGGTTATTCACCCCTCCACTTT
-	TRBV11-2	TRBJ2-7	CASSFGFSYEQYF	TGTGCCAGCAGCTTCGGGTTCTCCTACGAGCAGTACTTC
TRBD1	TRBV5-1	TRBJ1-1	CASRGGGNTEAFF	TGCGCCAGCAGAGGGGGCGGGAACACTGAAGCTTTCTTT
-	TRBV7-8	TRBJ1-1	CASSLELLNTEAFF	TGTGCCAGCAGCCTAGAGCTCCTGAACACTGAAGCTTTCTTT
-	TRBV15	TRBJ1-3	CATSRDPGASGNTIYF	TGTGCCACCAGCAGAGATCCGGGGGCCTCTGGAAACACCATATATTTT
-	TRBV27	TRBJ1-5	CASSLLRGNQPQHF	TGTGCCAGCAGTTTACTCCGGGGCAATCAGCCCCAGCATTTT
-	TRBV6-5	TRBJ2-5	CASSYSSGTQYF	TGTGCCAGCAGTTACTCTTCCGGGACCCAGTACTTC
TRBD2	TRBV27	TRBJ2-1	CASLGQAGEQFF	TGTGCCAGCTTGGGTCAAGCGGGGGAGCAGTTCTTC
-	TRBV3-1/TRBV3-2	TRBJ2-5	CASSQVRETQYF	TGTGCCAGCAGCCAAGTACGGGAGACCCAGTACTTC
-	TRBV7-2	TRBJ1-2	CASSDGSSYGYTF	TGTGCCAGCAGCGACGGGTCTAGCTATGGCTACACCTTC